This T cell receptor (beta chain) was retrieved from a study of blood T cells in healthy people across ages. Study-level findings and limits: Donor CMV status, an unknown factor, possibly confounded changes in expanded clonotypes. PBMC samples, being unsorted, prevented any conclusive comparison of naive and antigen-experienced cells.

Sample-barcoded 5' priming and a J-beta primer mix drove a second PCR of about 7 to 12 cycles. Samples each returned at least 2.5 million CDR3-containing paired-end reads. TCRdb redid the calling of the 5' RACE reads with MiXCR, one entry per CDR3 protein. The sample includes over a million distinct CDR3 sequences, more than 40% of them seen just once. This clonotype was counted between two and nine times. The antigen is unknown. The CDR3 is 12 amino acids. CDR1 is MNHEY, CDR2 SVGAGI, per germline. The V end was cut by 10 bases, the J end by 1 base, with 11 bases between. The source material was blood. The chain is built from TRBV6-5 and TRBJ2-7; no firm D call. The sequence came from a woman aged 55-69 years in good health. CDR3 in DNA: TGTGCCACAACCGGACCGTCCTACGAGCAGTACTTC. This gives the protein CATTGPSYEQYF.